This T cell receptor (beta chain) was sequenced for a study of blood T cell repertoires in COVID-19. Measured with immunoSEQ multiplex PCR; TCRdb has only the in-frame clones, and not every one. This table has about 30,000 clones, about 90% appearing once. The junction had 7 bases not matched to a gene; V was cut back by 4 bases and J by 10 bases. CDR3 size: 14 residues. This sequence joins TRBV5-3 and TRBJ2-1, with TRBD2 matching 11 bases. TRBV5-3 is identified as an open reading frame with a role that is uncertain. This TCR was sampled from a man aged 45-60 years with active COVID-19. The sample comprised peripheral blood. CDR3 nucleotides: TGTGCCAGAAGCGCCGGACTAGCGGGCGAGGAGCAGTTCTTC. The encoded protein is CARSAGLAGEEQFF.